The text below deals with one T cell receptor (beta chain). There is no known antigen for this receptor. Per-base quality was not reported, and no clone a single base away is much larger than it. CDR1 SGHDN and CDR2 FVKESK were looked up in the germline V gene. Taken from cysteine to phenylalanine, the CDR3 has 13 residues. Only the CDR3 region is kept as DNA, spanning 39 bases read in frame from base 1. V gives up 4 bases and J gives up 4 bases, and the segment between their germline ends measures 10 bases. These data are taken from a study of T-cell memory formation after mild COVID-19 (dated by TCRdb to the early 2020s). About the study as a whole: Most TCR sequence clusters were specific to one of the two donors. The cohort comprised two young, previously healthy adult volunteers, one female and one male. In a couple of donors, T-cell clones that expanded and contracted after mild COVID-19 were tracked by sequencing TCRalpha and TCRbeta repertoires over time.

The paper's findings and limits, for the study overall: Clones contracting from day 15 to 85 had balanced CD4/CD8 phenotypes, while a second wave expanding from day 15 to 37 was biased towards CD4+. Only a couple of mild cases were covered in the study, and larger cohorts including severe cases with pre-infection samples were considered necessary. The second-wave clones that peaked on day 37 were not confirmed to be SARS-CoV-2 specific. Contracting CD4+ clones turned up mainly in the CM and EM memory subsets, whereas EMRA was where CD8+ clones were enriched. Some responding clones were detected in pre-infection memory, which suggested that pre-existing cross-reactive memory T cells had joined the SARS-CoV-2 response.

Instrument on record: Illumina NovaSeq 6000. TCRalpha and TCRbeta cDNA libraries were built by 5'RACE with constant-segment primers, adding sample barcodes and unique molecular identifiers. RNA was extracted from every sample with Trizol reagent. The libraries were amplified in two PCR steps, and the second step added a second sample barcode and Illumina TruSeq adapters. Sequencing of libraries was performed on an Illumina NovaSeq with 2 x 150 bp paired-end reads. The paper's data handling went like this. With migec v1.2.7, reads were demultiplexed and then collapsed into UMI-guided consensus sequences. Using mixcr v2.1.11, the UMI consensuses were aligned to TRA and TRB V and J templates and assembled into clonotypes. A clonotype was counted as expanded or contracted only when both edgeR and NoisET called the clonotype significant, with the noise models trained on biological replicates. For edgeR calls, the cutoffs were a false discovery rate-adjusted p below 0.01 and a log2 fold-change threshold of 1. PCA with hierarchical clustering of max-normalized trajectories of the 1000 most abundant clonotypes was used as exploratory dynamics analysis. The CD4 or CD8 phenotype of responding clones was assigned using the separately sequenced CD4+ and CD8+ repertoires. Using fastp trimming at Q25 and MiXCR clonotype assembly, TCRdb reanalyzed the public sequencing data and kept in-frame beta chains. A single entry per CDR3 protein holds the most common genes and DNA from its merged rows. TCRdb assigned the V and J calls; the authors' analysis was not used. The table for this sample lists around 300,000 distinct CDR3 sequences; around 15% of them were counted only once. The top ten constitute about a fifth of the sample.

Ficoll-Paque density gradient centrifugation was used to isolate PBMCs. Sequencing used PBMCs or a T cell subset sorted from them (not recorded which). The receptor was derived from a man aged 18 to 30 who had mild COVID-19 (a few samples of this study predate the infection). The sample titles of this study are shuffled in the database, so cell type and time point are left out; the donor was told from shared clones. The chain is made from TRBV14 and TRBJ2-5, with no confident D gene call. The CDR3 reads as follows: CASSPRLGETQYF. The DNA sequence reads TGTGCCAGCAGCCCAAGATTGGGAGAGACCCAGTACTTC. Where the CDR3 stops, the reference TRBV14 and TRBJ2-5 genes take over; the full variable domain is EAGVTQFPSHSVIEKGQTVTLRCDPISGHDNLYWYRRVMGKEIKFLLHFVKESKQDESGMPNNRFLAERTGGTYSTLKVQPAELEDSGVYFCASSPRLGETQYFGPGTRLLVL.